Below, 7 T cell receptor beta chains from the same sample are listed, as sequenced in a study of T-cell reconstitution after alpha-beta-depleted transplantation in children. Unique molecular identifiers were incorporated during preparation of the TCRbeta library. TCRdb reprocessed the PCR reads via MiXCR and lists one record per CDR3 protein. Altogether 190,000 or so distinct CDR3 sequences are present, less than 15% being singletons, with the ten largest covering over 10%. Sample: PBMCs from the stem cell graft donor, taken from the stem cell graft. The origin of the receptors is a human donor who donated a stem cell graft to a child with acute lymphoblastic leukemia.

This chain connects TRBV19 to TRBJ2-1; 7 bases match TRBD1. Germline CDR1 and CDR2: LNHDA and SQIVND (reference sequence). V was pared by 5 bases and J by 3 bases, with 13 bases of the junction left unmatched. The CDR3 extends over 17 amino acids. DNA for the CDR3: TGTGCCAGTAGTCCACGATCCCGACAGGGATACTACAATGAGCAGTTCTTC. Translation: CASSPRSRQGYYNEQFF. Together with reference TRBV19 and TRBJ2-1, the CDR3 gives the full variable domain: DGGITQSPKYLFRKEGQNVTLSCEQNLNHDAMYWYRQDPGQGLRLIYYSQIVNDFQKGDIAEGYSVSREKKESFPLTVTSAQKNPTAFYLCASSPRSRQGYYNEQFFGPGTRLTVL.

This clonotype was counted at least ten times. The chain joins TRBV7-8 to TRBJ1-4; no clear D. The CDR3 loop spans 14 amino acids. Per the germline V gene, CDR1 is SGHVS and CDR2 is FQNEAQ. V gave up 5 bases and J gave up 5 bases, with 12 bases separating them. The CDR3 spells CASSHGRQNEKLFF. DNA of the CDR3: TGTGCCAGCAGCCATGGACGCCAGAATGAAAAACTGTTTTTT.

This clonotype was recorded a few times. The J gene is TRBJ2-2, the V gene TRBV5-1; 8 bases are a match to TRBD1. This CDR3 region has 16 residues. V trimming: 4 bases; J trimming: 9 bases; junction bases outside the gene matches: 14. The germline V gene has CDR1 SGHRS and CDR2 YFSETQ. CDR3 bases: TGCGCCAGCAGCCGCCTCGTAGACAGGGGCCGACGGGAGCTGTTTTTT. This codes for CASSRLVDRGRRELFF.

Concerning this clonotype itself: A much larger clone lies one base from this, so it may be a read error. The genes are TRBV5-1 and TRBJ2-5, with D perhaps matching TRBD2 (5 bases). The germline gives CDR1 SGHRS, CDR2 YFSETQ. Trimming cost V 6 bases and J 5 bases, with 14 bases left between them. The CDR3 is made up of 13 amino acids. CDR3 in amino acids: CASKVQRHETQYF. The DNA of the CDR3 is TGCGCCAGCAAGGTCCAGCGGCACGAGACCCAGTACTTC.

V usage is TRBV20-1 and J usage is TRBJ2-7, with 8 bases aligning to TRBD2. J gave up 2 bases and V 6 bases, and 3 bases lay outside the gene matches. The CDR3 has 12 amino acids. In germline, CDR1 is DFQATT, CDR2 SNEGSKA (reference sequence). The CDR3 sequence: CSALAGPYEQYF. CDR3 coding DNA: TGCAGTGCATTAGCGGGACCCTACGAGCAGTACTTC.

This clonotype came up many times. The chain carries TRBV29-1 and TRBJ2-3; D possibly uses TRBD1 or TRBD2 (5 bases each). Germline CDR1 reads SQVTM; CDR2 reads ANQGSEA. V was trimmed by 3 bases and J by 2 bases, leaving 9 bases between them. The CDR3 length is 13 residues. The CDR3 sequence is CSVEGRFTDTQYF. In DNA form, the CDR3 reads TGCAGCGTTGAGGGACGGTTCACAGATACGCAGTATTTT.

This clonotype showed up many times. The chain uses TRBV20-1 and TRBJ1-2; 9 bases fit TRBD1. The CDR3 extends over 14 amino acids. The trim removed 3 bases at V and 4 bases at J, leaving 6 bases unmatched. Germline V lookup: CDR1 DFQATT, CDR2 SNEGSKA (reference sequence). The CDR3 bases are TGCAGTGCTAGGGGGACAGGGTCCTTCTATGGCTACACCTTC. Residues: CSARGTGSFYGYTF.